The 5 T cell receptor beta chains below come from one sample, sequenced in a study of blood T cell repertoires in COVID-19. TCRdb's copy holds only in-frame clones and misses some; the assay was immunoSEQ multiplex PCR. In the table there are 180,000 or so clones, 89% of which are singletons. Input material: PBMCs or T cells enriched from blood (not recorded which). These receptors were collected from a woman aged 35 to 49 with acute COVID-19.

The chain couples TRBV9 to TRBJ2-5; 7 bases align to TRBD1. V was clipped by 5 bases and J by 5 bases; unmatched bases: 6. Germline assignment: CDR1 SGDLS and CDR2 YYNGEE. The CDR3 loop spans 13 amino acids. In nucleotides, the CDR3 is TGTGCCAGCAGTGAGGGGGCTCAGGAGACCCAGTACTTC. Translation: CASSEGAQETQYF.

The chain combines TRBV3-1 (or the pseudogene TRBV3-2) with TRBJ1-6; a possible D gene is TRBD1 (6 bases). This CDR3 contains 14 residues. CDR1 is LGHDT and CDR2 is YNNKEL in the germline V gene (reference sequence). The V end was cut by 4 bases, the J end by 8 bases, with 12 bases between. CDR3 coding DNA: TGTGCCAGCAGCCCCCGACAGGTCTATTCACCCCTCCACTTT. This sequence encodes CASSPRQVYSPLHF.

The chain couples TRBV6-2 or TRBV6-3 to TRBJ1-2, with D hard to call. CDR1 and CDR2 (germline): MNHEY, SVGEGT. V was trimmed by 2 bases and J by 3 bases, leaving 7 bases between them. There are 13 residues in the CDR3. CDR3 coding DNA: TGTGCCAGCAGTTACGCCGGAGACTATGGCTACACCTTC. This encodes CASSYAGDYGYTF.

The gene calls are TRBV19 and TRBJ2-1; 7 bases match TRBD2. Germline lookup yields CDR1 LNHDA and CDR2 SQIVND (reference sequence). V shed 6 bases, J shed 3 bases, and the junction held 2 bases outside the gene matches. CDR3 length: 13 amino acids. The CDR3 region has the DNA TGTGCCAGTAGGGCTAGCGGCTACAATGAGCAGTTCTTC. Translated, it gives CASRASGYNEQFF.

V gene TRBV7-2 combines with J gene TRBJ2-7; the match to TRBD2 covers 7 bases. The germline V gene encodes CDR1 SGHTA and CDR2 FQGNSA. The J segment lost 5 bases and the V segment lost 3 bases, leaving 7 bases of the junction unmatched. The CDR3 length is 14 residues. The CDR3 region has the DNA TGTGCCAGCAGCTTGGGAGGGATCCGGGACGAGCAGTACTTC. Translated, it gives CASSLGGIRDEQYF.